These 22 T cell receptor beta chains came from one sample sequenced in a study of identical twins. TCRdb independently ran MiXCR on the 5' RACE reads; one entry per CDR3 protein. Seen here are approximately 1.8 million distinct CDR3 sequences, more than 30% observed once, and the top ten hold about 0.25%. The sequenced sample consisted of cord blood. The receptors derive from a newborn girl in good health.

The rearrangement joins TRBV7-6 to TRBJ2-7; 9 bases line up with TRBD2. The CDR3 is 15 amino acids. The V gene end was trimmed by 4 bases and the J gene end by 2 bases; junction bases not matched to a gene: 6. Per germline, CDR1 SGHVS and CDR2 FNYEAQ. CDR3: CASSSEASGTYEQYF. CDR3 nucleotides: TGTGCCAGCAGCTCAGAGGCTAGCGGGACCTACGAGCAGTACTTC.

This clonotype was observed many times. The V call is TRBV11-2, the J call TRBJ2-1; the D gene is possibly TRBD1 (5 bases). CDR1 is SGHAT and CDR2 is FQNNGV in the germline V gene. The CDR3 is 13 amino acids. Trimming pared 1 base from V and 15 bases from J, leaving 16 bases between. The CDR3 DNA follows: TGTGCCAGCAGCTTAGCAGCTGGGGCCTTAGTGTTCTTC. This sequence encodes CASSLAAGALVFF.

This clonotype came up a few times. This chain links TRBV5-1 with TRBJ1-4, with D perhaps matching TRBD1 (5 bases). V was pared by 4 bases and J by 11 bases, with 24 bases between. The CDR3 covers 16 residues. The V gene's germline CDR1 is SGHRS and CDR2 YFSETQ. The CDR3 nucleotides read TGCGCCAGCAGCCAGGCCGGGGGATCCTCAAAGGGGAAACTGTTTTTT. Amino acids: CASSQAGGSSKGKLFF.

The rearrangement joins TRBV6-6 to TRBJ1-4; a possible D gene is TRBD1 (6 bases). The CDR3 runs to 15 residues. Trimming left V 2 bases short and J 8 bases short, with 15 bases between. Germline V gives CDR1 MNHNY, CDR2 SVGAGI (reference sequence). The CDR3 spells CASSYGGGRKEKLFF. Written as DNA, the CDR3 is TGTGCCAGCAGTTACGGCGGGGGGCGTAAGGAAAAACTGTTTTTT.

CDR3 protein: CASSSWGRMNTEAFF. The CDR3 nucleotides are TGTGCCAGCAGCTCCTGGGGTCGGATGAACACTGAAGCTTTCTTT. The rearrangement joins TRBV11-2 to TRBJ1-1; D unresolved. The CDR3 is 15 amino acids. V was pared by 4 bases and J by 0 bases, with 12 bases between. Germline CDR1 reads SGHAT; CDR2 reads FQNNGV.

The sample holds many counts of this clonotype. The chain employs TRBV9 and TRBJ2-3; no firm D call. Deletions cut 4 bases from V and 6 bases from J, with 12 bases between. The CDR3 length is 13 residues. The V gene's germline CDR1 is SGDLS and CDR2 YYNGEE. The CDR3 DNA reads TGTGCCAGCAGCCCCCGACCGTCGGATACGCAGTATTTT. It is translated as CASSPRPSDTQYF.

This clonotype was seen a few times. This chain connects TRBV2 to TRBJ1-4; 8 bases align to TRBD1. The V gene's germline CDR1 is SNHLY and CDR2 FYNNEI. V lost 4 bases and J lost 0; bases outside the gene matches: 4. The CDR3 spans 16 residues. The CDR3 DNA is TGTGCCAGCAGTGGGGGACAGGATACAACTAATGAAAAACTGTTTTTT. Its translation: CASSGGQDTTNEKLFF.

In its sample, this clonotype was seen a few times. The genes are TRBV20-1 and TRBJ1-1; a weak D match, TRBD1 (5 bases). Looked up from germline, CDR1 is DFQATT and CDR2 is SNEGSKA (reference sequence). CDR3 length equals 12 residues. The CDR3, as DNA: TGCAGCCCGCGGGGGGTTTTAACTGAAGCTTTCTTT. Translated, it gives CSPRGVLTEAFF.

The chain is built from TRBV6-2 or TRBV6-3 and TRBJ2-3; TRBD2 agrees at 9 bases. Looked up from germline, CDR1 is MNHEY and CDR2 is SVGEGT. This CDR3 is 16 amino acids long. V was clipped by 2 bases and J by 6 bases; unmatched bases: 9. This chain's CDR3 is CASSYGIAGEVDTQYF. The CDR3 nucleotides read TGTGCCAGCAGTTACGGGATAGCGGGAGAGGTTGATACGCAGTATTTT.

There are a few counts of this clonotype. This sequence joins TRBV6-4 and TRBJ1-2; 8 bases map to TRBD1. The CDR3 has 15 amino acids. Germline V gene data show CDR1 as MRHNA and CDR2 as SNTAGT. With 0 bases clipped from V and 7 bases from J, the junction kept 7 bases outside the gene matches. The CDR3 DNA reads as TGTGCCAGCAGTGACTCCGGGACAGGACGACGTGGCTACACCTTC. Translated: CASSDSGTGRRGYTF.

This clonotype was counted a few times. The CDR3 spells CASSLRTSGGVAKNIQYF. The CDR3 DNA is TGTGCCAGCAGCTTAAGAACTAGTGGAGGGGTGGCCAAAAACATTCAGTACTTC. The gene calls are TRBV7-2 and TRBJ2-4; tentative D call: TRBD2 (6 bases). The germline V gene has CDR1 SGHTA and CDR2 FQGNSA. The CDR3 contains 18 residues. The V gene lost 2 bases and the J gene lost 1 base, with 18 bases spanning the gap.

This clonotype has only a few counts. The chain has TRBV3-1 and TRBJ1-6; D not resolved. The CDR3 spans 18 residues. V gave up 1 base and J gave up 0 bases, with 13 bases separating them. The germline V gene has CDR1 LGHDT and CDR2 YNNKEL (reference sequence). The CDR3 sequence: CASSQVGDPSSYNSPLHF. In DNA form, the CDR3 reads TGTGCCAGCAGCCAAGTCGGAGACCCGAGCTCCTATAATTCACCCCTCCACTTT.

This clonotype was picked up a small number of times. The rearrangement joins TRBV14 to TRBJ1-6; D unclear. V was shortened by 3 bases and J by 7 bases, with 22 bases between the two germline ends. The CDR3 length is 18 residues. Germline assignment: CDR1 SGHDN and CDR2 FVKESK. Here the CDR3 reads CASSHFRGSGRVNSPLHF. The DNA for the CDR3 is TGTGCCAGCAGCCACTTTCGCGGCTCCGGACGGGTAAATTCACCCCTCCACTTT.

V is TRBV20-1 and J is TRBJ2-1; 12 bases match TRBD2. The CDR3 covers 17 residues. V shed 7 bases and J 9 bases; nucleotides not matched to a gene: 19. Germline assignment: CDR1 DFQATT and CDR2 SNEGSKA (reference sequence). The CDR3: CSVRWSGTSGRLREQFF. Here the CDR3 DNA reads TGCAGTGTTCGATGGTCGGGAACTAGCGGGAGGCTTCGTGAGCAGTTCTTC.

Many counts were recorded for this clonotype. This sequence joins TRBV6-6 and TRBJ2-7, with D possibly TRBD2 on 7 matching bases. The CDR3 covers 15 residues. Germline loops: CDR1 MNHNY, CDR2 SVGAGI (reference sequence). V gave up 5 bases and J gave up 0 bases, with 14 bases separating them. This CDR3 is CASSLRGGGSYEQYF. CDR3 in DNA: TGTGCCAGCAGTCTTAGAGGGGGGGGCTCCTACGAGCAGTACTTC.

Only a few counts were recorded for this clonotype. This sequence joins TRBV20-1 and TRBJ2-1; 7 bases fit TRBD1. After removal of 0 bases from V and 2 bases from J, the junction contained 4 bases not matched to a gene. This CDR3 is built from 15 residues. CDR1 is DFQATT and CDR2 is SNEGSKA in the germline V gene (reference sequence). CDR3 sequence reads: CSARDQRGPYNEQFF. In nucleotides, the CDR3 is TGCAGTGCTAGAGATCAAAGGGGGCCCTACAATGAGCAGTTCTTC.

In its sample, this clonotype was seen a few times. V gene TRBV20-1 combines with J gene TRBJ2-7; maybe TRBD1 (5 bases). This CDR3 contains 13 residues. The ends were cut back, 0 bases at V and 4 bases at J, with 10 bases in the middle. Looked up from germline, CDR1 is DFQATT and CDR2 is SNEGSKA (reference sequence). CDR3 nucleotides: TGCAGTGCTAGAGATCTCGACAGATACGAGCAGTACTTC. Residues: CSARDLDRYEQYF.

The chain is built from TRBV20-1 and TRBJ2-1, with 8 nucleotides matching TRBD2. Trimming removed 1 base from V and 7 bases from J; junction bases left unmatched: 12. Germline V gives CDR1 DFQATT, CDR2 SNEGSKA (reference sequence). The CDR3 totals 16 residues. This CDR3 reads CSARALFGRAYNEQFF. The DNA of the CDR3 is TGCAGTGCTAGAGCTCTCTTCGGGAGGGCATATAATGAGCAGTTCTTC.

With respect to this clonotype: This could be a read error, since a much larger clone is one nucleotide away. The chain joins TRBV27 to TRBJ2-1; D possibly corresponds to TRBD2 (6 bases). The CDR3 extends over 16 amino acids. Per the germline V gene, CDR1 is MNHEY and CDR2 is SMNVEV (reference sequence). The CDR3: CASSGGTLFSYNGQFF. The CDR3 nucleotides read TGTGCCAGCAGTGGAGGGACCCTATTCTCCTACAATGGGCAGTTCTTC.

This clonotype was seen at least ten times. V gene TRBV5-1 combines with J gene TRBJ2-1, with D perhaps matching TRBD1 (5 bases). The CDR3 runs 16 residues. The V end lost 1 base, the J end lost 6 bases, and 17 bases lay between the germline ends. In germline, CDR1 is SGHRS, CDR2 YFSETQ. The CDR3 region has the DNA TGCGCCAGCAGCTTGCCCTTTGTAGGGGCCCCCAATGAGCAGTTCTTC. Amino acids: CASSLPFVGAPNEQFF.

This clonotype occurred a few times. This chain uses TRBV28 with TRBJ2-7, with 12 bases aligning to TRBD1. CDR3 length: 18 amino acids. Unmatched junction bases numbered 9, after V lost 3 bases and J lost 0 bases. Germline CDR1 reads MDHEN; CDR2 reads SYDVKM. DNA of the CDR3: TGTGCCAGCAGTTTTGGGACAGGGGGCCCTCTTTACTCCTACGAGCAGTACTTC. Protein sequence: CASSFGTGGPLYSYEQYF.

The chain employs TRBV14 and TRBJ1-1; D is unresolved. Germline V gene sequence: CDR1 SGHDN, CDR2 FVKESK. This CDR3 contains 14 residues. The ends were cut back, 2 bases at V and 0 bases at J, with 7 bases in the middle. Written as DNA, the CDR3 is TGTGCCAGCAGCCAATACCCCATGAACACTGAAGCTTTCTTT. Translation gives CASSQYPMNTEAFF.